This T cell receptor (beta chain) was captured by sequencing in a study of T cell responses to AZD1222 COVID-19 vaccine. Broader study findings: Vaccine-related CD4 TCRs covered spike, predominating at 160-218 and 743-854.

Method: immunoSEQ multiplex PCR; TCRdb's copy keeps in-frame clones and lacks some. The sample yields 57,000 or so clones, around 83% seen once. Notes on this clone: Its matching antigen is unknown.

This CDR3 region has 11 residues. The germline V and J ends were trimmed by 10 bases and 7 bases, with 14 bases remaining between them. Germline CDR1 reads MNHEY; CDR2 reads SMNVEV (reference sequence). The material was peripheral blood, obtained on day 0 of MenACWY control vaccination. This sequence originates from an adult in good health. V is TRBV27 and J is TRBJ2-7; weak D call: TRBD1 (6 bases). The CDR3 DNA sequence: TGTGCCACCAGACAGGCTAGAGAGCAGTACTTC. Protein: CATRQAREQYF.